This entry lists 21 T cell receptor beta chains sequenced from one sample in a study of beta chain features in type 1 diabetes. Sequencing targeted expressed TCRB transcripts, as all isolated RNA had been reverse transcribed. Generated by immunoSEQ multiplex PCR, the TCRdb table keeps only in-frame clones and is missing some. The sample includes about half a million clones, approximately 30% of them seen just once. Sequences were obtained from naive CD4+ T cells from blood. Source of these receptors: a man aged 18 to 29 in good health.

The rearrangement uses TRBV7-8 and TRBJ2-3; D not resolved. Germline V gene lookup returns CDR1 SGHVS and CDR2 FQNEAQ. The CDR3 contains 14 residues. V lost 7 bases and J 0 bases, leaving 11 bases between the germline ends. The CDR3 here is CASNPGRSTDTQYF. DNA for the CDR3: TGTGCCAGCAACCCTGGCAGAAGCACAGATACGCAGTATTTT.

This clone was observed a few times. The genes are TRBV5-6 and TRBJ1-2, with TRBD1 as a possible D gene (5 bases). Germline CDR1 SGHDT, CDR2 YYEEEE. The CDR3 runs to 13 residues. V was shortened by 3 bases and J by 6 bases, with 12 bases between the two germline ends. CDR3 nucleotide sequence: TGTGCCAGCAGCTGGACACAGGAGGATGGCTACACCTTC. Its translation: CASSWTQEDGYTF.

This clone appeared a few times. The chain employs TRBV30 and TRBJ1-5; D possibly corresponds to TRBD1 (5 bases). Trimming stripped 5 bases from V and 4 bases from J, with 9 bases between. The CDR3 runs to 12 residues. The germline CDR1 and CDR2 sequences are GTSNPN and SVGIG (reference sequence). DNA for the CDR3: TGTGCCTGGGGGGCCCCTAATCAGCCCCAGCATTTT. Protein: CAWGAPNQPQHF.

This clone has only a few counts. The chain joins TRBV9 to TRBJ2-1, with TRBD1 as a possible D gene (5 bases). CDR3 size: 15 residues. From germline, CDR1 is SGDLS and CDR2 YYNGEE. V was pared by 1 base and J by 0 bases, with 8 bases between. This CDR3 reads CASSVQRGSYNEQFF. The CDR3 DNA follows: TGTGCCAGCAGCGTACAAAGGGGCTCCTACAATGAGCAGTTCTTC. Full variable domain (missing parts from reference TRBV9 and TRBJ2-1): DSGVTQTPKHLITATGQRVTLRCSPRSGDLSVYWYQQSLDQGLQFLIQYYNGEERAKGNILERFSAQQFPDLHSELNLSSLELGDSALYFCASSVQRGSYNEQFFGPGTRLTVL.

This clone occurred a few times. The CDR3 here is CASSLSGRSSYNEQFF. Written as DNA, the CDR3 is TGCGCCAGCAGCTTGTCAGGGCGAAGCTCCTACAATGAGCAGTTCTTC. The chain carries TRBV5-1 and TRBJ2-1; maybe TRBD1 (5 bases). V lost 1 base and J 0 bases, leaving 11 bases between the germline ends. This CDR3 has 16 residues. The germline gives CDR1 SGHRS, CDR2 YFSETQ.

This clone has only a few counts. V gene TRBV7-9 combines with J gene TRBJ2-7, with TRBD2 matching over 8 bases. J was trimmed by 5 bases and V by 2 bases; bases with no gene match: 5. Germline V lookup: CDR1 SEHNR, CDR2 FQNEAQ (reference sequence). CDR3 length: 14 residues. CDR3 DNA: TGTGCCAGCAGCTTAATGACTAGCGAGAACGAGCAGTACTTC. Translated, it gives CASSLMTSENEQYF.

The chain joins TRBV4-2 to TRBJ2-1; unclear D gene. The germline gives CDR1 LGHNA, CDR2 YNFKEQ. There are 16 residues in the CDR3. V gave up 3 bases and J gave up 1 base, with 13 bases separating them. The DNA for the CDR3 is TGTGCCAGCAGCCAGGGCAGTCCAATTTCCTACAATGAGCAGTTCTTC. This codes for CASSQGSPISYNEQFF.

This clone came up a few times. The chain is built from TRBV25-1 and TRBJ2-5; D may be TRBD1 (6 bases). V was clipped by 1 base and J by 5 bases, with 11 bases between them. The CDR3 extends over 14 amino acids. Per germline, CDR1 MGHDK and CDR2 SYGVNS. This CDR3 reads CASSEFGGGETQYF. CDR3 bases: TGTGCCAGCAGTGAATTTGGGGGCGGGGAGACCCAGTACTTC.

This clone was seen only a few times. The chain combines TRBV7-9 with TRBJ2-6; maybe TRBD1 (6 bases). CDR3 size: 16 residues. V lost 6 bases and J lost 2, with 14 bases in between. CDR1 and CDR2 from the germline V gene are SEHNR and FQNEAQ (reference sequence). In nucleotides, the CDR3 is TGTGCCAGCAGATACACAGGGAAGGCTGGGGCCAACGTCCTGACTTTC. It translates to CASRYTGKAGANVLTF.

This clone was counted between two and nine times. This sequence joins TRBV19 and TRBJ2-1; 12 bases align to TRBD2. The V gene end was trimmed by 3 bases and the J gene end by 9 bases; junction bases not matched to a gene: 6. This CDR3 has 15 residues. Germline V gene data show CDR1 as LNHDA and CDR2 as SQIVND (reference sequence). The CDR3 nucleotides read TGTGCCAGTAGTATCCTAGCGGGAGGGCCGAGTGAGCAGTTCTTC. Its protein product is CASSILAGGPSEQFF.

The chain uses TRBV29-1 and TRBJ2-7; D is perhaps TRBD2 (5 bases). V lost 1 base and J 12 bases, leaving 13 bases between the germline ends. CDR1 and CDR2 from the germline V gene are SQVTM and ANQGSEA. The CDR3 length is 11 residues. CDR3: CSVEVTGIPYF. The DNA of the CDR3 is TGCAGCGTTGAAGTGACGGGGATCCCGTACTTC.

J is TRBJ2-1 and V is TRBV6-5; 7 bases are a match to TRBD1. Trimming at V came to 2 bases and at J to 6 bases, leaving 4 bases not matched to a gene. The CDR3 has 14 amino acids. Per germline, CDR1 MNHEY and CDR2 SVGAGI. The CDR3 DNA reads TGTGCCAGCAGTTACCGGGACAGACCCAATGAGCAGTTCTTC. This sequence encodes CASSYRDRPNEQFF.

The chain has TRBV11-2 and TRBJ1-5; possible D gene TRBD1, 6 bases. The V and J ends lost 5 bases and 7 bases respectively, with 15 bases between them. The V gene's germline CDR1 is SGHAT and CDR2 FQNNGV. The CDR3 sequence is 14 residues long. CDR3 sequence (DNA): TGTGCCAGCAGCGAGACCTTTAGGGGGCAGCCCCAGCATTTT. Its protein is CASSETFRGQPQHF.

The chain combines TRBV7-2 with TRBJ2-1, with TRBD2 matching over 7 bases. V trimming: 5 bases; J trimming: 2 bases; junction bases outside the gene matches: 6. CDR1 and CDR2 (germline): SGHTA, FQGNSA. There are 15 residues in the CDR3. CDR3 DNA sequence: TGTGCCAGCAGCCCTCAGCGGGAAGCCTACAATGAGCAGTTCTTC. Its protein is CASSPQREAYNEQFF. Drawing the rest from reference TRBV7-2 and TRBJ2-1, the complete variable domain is GAGVSQSPSNKVTEKGKDVELRCDPISGHTALYWYRQSLGQGLEFLIYFQGNSAPDKSGLPSDRFSAERTGGSVSTLTIQRTQQEDSAVYLCASSPQREAYNEQFFGPGTRLTVL.

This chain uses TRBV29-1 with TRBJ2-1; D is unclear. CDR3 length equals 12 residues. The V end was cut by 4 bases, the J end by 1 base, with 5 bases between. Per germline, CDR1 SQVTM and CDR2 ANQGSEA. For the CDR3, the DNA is TGCAGCGTTGCTTTATCCTACAATGAGCAGTTCTTC. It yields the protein CSVALSYNEQFF.

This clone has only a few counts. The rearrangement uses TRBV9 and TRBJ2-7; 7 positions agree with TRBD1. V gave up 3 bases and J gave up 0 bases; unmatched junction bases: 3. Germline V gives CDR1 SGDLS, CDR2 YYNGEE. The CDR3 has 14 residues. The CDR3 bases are TGTGCCAGCAGCGCGACAGGGAACTCCTACGAGCAGTACTTC. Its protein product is CASSATGNSYEQYF.

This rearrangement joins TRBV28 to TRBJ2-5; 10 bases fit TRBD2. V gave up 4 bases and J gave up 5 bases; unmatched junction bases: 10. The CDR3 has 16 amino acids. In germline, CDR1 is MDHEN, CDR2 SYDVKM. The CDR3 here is CASSWTGLAVGETQYF. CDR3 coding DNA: TGTGCCAGCAGTTGGACCGGACTAGCGGTAGGGGAGACCCAGTACTTC.

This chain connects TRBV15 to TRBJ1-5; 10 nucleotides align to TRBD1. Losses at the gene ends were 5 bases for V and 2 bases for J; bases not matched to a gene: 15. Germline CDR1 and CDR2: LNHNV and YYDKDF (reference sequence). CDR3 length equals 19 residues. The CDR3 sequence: CATSARGQGPGVGNQPQHF. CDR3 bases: TGTGCCACCAGCGCCCGGGGACAGGGGCCAGGAGTTGGCAATCAGCCCCAGCATTTT.

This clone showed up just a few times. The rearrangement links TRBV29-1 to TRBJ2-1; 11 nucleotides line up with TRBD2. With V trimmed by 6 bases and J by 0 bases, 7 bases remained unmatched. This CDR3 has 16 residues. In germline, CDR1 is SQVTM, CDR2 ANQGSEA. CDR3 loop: CSVAETSGSSYNEQFF. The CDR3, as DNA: TGCAGCGTCGCGGAAACTAGCGGGAGCTCCTACAATGAGCAGTTCTTC.

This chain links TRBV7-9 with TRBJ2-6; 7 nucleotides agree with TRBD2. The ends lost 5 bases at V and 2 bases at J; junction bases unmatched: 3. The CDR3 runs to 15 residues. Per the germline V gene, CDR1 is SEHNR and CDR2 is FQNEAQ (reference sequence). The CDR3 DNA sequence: TGTGCCAGCAGCCCAGGACTAGCTGGGGCCAACGTCCTGACTTTC. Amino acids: CASSPGLAGANVLTF.

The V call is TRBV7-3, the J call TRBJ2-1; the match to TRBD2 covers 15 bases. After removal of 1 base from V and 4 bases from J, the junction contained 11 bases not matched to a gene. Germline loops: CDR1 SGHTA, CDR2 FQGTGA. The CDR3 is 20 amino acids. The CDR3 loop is CASSLRPAGTSGRNYNEQFF. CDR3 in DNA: TGTGCCAGCAGCTTAAGGCCCGCCGGGACTAGCGGGAGGAATTACAATGAGCAGTTCTTC.